These 15 T cell receptor beta chains were sequenced from one sample in a study of technical replicates of blood from a handful of donors. TCRdb's copy holds only in-frame clones and misses some; the assay was immunoSEQ multiplex PCR. Of roughly 48,000 clones in the sample, more than 85% were seen once. The sequencing sample was made of PBMCs. These receptors were collected from a human donor in good health. Some clones in this sample may be carry-over from other donors' samples.

V is TRBV4-2 and J is TRBJ2-7; 9 bases line up with TRBD2. V lost 0 bases, J lost 3 bases, and 6 bases stayed unmatched. Germline CDR1 reads LGHNA; CDR2 reads YNFKEQ. CDR3 length: 16 residues. This CDR3 reads CASSQDLASGIYEQYF. CDR3 DNA sequence: TGTGCCAGCAGCCAAGATTTGGCTAGCGGGATCTACGAGCAGTACTTC.

This clone was counted once. V is TRBV6-5 and J is TRBJ2-7, with 7 nucleotides matching TRBD1. The V gene end was trimmed by 6 bases and the J gene end by 3 bases; junction bases not matched to a gene: 5. This CDR3 region has 13 residues. The germline V gene encodes CDR1 MNHEY and CDR2 SVGAGI. DNA of the CDR3: TGTGCCAGCAGACCTCGACAGGGCTACGAGCAGTACTTC. It yields the protein CASRPRQGYEQYF.

V usage is TRBV11-2 and J usage is TRBJ1-3, with 7 bases that match TRBD1. There are 14 residues in the CDR3. Germline CDR1 reads SGHAT; CDR2 reads FQNNGV. V trimming: 4 bases; J trimming: 4 bases; junction bases outside the gene matches: 4. CDR3 coding DNA: TGTGCCAGCAGCTCCCGGGGACAGGGAAACACCATATATTTT. Translation: CASSSRGQGNTIYF.

The CDR3 DNA sequence: TGTGCCAGCAGCTTAGAGCATGGGGACAGCTTGAACTATGGCTACACCTTC. This encodes CASSLEHGDSLNYGYTF. The rearrangement joins TRBV7-6 to TRBJ1-2, with 7 bases that match TRBD1. CDR1 is SGHVS and CDR2 is FNYEAQ in the germline V gene. The CDR3 has 17 amino acids. The V gene end was trimmed by 1 base and the J gene end by 2 bases; junction bases not matched to a gene: 10.

The J gene is TRBJ1-2, the V gene TRBV5-4; a weak D match, TRBD1 (5 bases). The V end lost 6 bases, the J end lost 14 bases, and 23 bases lay between the germline ends. Germline V gives CDR1 SGHNT, CDR2 YYREEE (reference sequence). The CDR3 covers 13 residues. The CDR3 nucleotides are TGTGCCAGCATCACGCTTGTATTCAGGGCTTGGACCTTC. It codes for CASITLVFRAWTF. The whole variable domain, filled in from reference TRBV5-4 and TRBJ1-2, reads ETGVTQSPTHLIKTRGQQVTLRCSSQSGHNTVSWYQQALGQGPQFIFQYYREEENGRGNFPPRFSGLQFPNYSSELNVNALELDDSALYLCASITLVFRAWTFGSGTRLTVV.

The gene calls are TRBV9 and TRBJ1-2; 7 nucleotides line up with TRBD1. Trimming cost V 3 bases and J 2 bases; bases outside gene matches: 10. This CDR3 has 16 amino acids. Germline V gene lookup returns CDR1 SGDLS and CDR2 YYNGEE. The CDR3 DNA follows: TGTGCCAGCAGCGAATCCGGGACAGTGAGAAACTATGGCTACACCTTC. It encodes CASSESGTVRNYGYTF.

The gene calls are TRBV2 and TRBJ2-1; TRBD2 aligns across 11 bases. J lost 9 bases, V lost 7 bases, and 11 bases had no gene match. Germline CDR1 reads SNHLY; CDR2 reads FYNNEI. This CDR3 has 15 amino acids. The CDR3 bases are TGTGCCAGCACCGAACAACTAGCGGGGGTGACTGAGCAGTTCTTC. Amino acid sequence: CASTEQLAGVTEQFF.

The V gene is TRBV4-2, the J gene TRBJ1-3; D is possibly TRBD1 (6 bases). Trimming pared 8 bases from V and 0 bases from J, leaving 11 bases between. Germline V gene data show CDR1 as LGHNA and CDR2 as YNFKEQ. CDR3 length: 14 residues. The CDR3 sequence: CASGRGFSGNTIYF. For the CDR3, the DNA is TGTGCCAGCGGCAGGGGTTTCTCTGGAAACACCATATATTTT.

For the CDR3, the DNA is TGTGCCAGCACCGGGACACACTATGGCTACACCTTC. Amino acids: CASTGTHYGYTF. V gene TRBV7-9 combines with J gene TRBJ1-2; tentatively, D is TRBD1 (6 bases). The CDR3 sequence is 12 residues long. Germline CDR1 and CDR2: SEHNR and FQNEAQ (reference sequence). V was clipped by 7 bases and J by 3 bases, with 9 bases between them.

The rearrangement joins TRBV29-1 to TRBJ2-7; perhaps TRBD2 as D (5 bases). The CDR3 runs to 12 residues. Trimming shortened V by 4 bases and J by 8 bases, and 15 bases separated the two germline ends. CDR1 SQVTM and CDR2 ANQGSEA come from the germline V gene. The CDR3 loop reads CSVVTRQTKQYF. The CDR3 DNA reads as TGCAGCGTTGTAACTCGTCAGACTAAGCAGTACTTC.

The rearrangement uses TRBV5-4 and TRBJ2-5; the match to TRBD2 covers 13 bases. Germline V CDR1 and CDR2: SGHNT, YYREEE (reference sequence). The CDR3 is made up of 15 amino acids. The V gene end was trimmed by 4 bases and the J gene end by 4 bases; junction bases not matched to a gene: 4. The CDR3 sequence is CASSGGTSGVETQYF. DNA for the CDR3: TGTGCCAGCAGCGGCGGGACTAGCGGGGTAGAGACCCAGTACTTC.

This clone has only a few counts. The chain recombines TRBV6-1 with TRBJ1-1, with D unclear. With 2 bases removed from V and 6 bases from J, the gap between germline ends came to 16 bases. The germline V gene encodes CDR1 MNHNS and CDR2 SASEGT. CDR3 length equals 15 residues. Here the CDR3 DNA reads TGTGCCAGCAGTGAAATTAGAGGGAATAGGGCTGAAGCTTTCTTT. Translation: CASSEIRGNRAEAFF.

CDR3 sequence (DNA): TGTGCCAGCAGCACCCTAGCGGGGGCCCGGCGGGGGGGTCAGTACTTC. Translation gives CASSTLAGARRGGQYF. This chain connects TRBV7-2 to TRBJ2-7; 10 nucleotides match TRBD2. Trimming cost V 5 bases and J 10 bases; bases outside gene matches: 17. CDR1 and CDR2 from the germline V gene are SGHTA and FQGNSA. CDR3 size: 16 residues.

CDR3 sequence: CASSPKWWGVNEKLFF. DNA of the CDR3: TGCGCCAGCAGCCCAAAGTGGTGGGGGGTTAATGAAAAACTGTTTTTT. This sequence joins TRBV4-3 and TRBJ1-4; maybe TRBD1 (5 bases). Trimming pared 4 bases from V and 4 bases from J, leaving 16 bases between. Germline assignment: CDR1 LGHNA and CDR2 YSLEER. CDR3 length: 16 residues.

V is TRBV7-3 and J is TRBJ2-1; D perhaps matches TRBD1 (7 bases). Germline V gene data show CDR1 as SGHTA and CDR2 as FQGTGA. The CDR3 extends over 14 amino acids. Trimming stripped 5 bases from V and 3 bases from J, with 11 bases between. Here the CDR3 reads CASSPGDSYNEQFF. The CDR3 nucleotides are TGTGCCAGCAGCCCGGGGGACAGCTACAATGAGCAGTTCTTC.